The source of this TCR beta chain is a study of blood T cell repertoires in COVID-19. Study-wide context: Whether acute or convalescent, the COVID-19 samples came from the United States, Italy and Spain.

The CDR3 runs 16 residues. TCRdb's copy holds only in-frame clones and misses some; the assay was immunoSEQ multiplex PCR. The sample shows 200,000 to 250,000 clones, about 81% of them seen only once. This receptor was identified in a woman aged 80 or older with COVID-19, enrolled during active disease. The rearrangement links TRBV21-1 to TRBJ2-1; TRBD2, as called in the table, went unchecked against the DNA. TRBV21-1 is marked as a pseudogene. Input material: peripheral blood. In nucleotides, the CDR3 is TGTGCCAGCAGTCCCTTCGGGGACTCCCTAAGGTGTGAGCAGTTCTTC. Protein sequence: CASSPFGDSLRCEQFF.